This T cell receptor (beta chain) was profiled in a study of T cell responses to AZD1222 COVID-19 vaccine. Sequencing was performed with immunoSEQ multiplex PCR; in TCRdb, only in-frame clones are kept and a portion is missing. The data show 120,000 to 150,000 clones, more than 75% seen once. Between the trimmed V and J ends, which lost 3 bases and 11 bases, there was a span of 13 bases. The CDR3 has 12 amino acids. Germline CDR1 is SNHLY and CDR2 is FYNNEI. Study observations and caveats: As reported, nearly half of all spike-specific TCRs target variant regions that are unmutated. Donor demographics were predominantly white British with a female majority; clonal diversity may be underestimated. It was only after the peak T cell response that any repertoires were sampled. An increase in Spike-specific TCR breadth and depth was observed after two AZD1222 doses.

With respect to this clone: As yet, its antigen is unknown.

This sequence originates from an adult in good health. V usage is TRBV2 and J usage is TRBJ1-1; D uncertain. The material sequenced was peripheral blood, taken on day 0 of AZD1222 vaccination. CDR3 DNA sequence: TGTGCCAGCAGTGAGCGGAGGGTTGGGGCTTTCTTT. Residues: CASSERRVGAFF.